The entry below gives a single T cell receptor beta chain sequence along with its context. Its antigen remains unknown. This sample was included in a study of T cell clonotyping in hematopoietic cell transplantation. The CDR3 is 15 amino acids. The germline V gene encodes CDR1 MNHEY and CDR2 SMNVEV (reference sequence). V was shortened by 2 bases and J by 4 bases, with 9 bases between the two germline ends. Study-level findings and limits: After transplant, recipient diversity fell while pathologically expanded clonotypes grew through day 180. Broader posttransplant TCR repertoire diversity was predicted by graft donor and pretransplant recipient Inverse Simpson Index values. Without cell sorting, CD4 versus CD8 contributions remain unresolved.

This table comes from immunoSEQ multiplex PCR, and its TCRdb copy is limited to in-frame clones, with some not included. The table lists 15,000 to 20,000 clones, more than 70% of them singletons. The chain employs TRBV27 and TRBJ1-6; weak D call: TRBD1 (5 bases). The source material was PBMCs, sampled 100 days after allogeneic stem cell transplant. The TCR was taken from a male patient aged 60-69 years who had an allogeneic stem cell transplant from a related donor, so the T cells may come from the graft donor. Some clones in this sample may be carry-over from other donors' samples. The CDR3 sequence is CASSLQGQYNSPLHF. The CDR3 coding sequence is TGTGCCAGCAGTTTACAGGGTCAATATAATTCACCCCTCCACTTT.